The rows below give T cell receptor beta chains drawn from one sample of a study of CD8 T cells in Susac syndrome. TCRdb processed the immunoSEQ multiplex PCR reads anew with MiXCR; each CDR3 protein has one entry. This table holds 100,000 to 150,000 distinct CDR3 sequences, approximately 93% found once. Sequences were obtained from CD8+ T cells from PBMCs. The receptors originated from a human donor with multiple sclerosis. Both conserved end residues are part of each CDR3. The order of the fields is D gene, J gene, V gene, clone size, CDR3 length, CDR3 DNA, CDR3 protein. A D gene is named only where the DNA matches it firmly. Rows give clone size only sometimes, using once, few, many, or a class for an expanded clone.

D: TRBD1
J: TRBJ1-5
V: TRBV2
size: NA
length: 15
DNA: TGTGCCAGCAGTGTCCGGACAGGGAGCAATCAGCCCCAGCATTTT
CDR3: CASSVRTGSNQPQHF

D: NA
J: TRBJ1-2
V: TRBV9
size: NA
length: 13
DNA: TGTGCCAGCAGTGAAAAGCTACAGGATGGCTACACCTTC
CDR3: CASSEKLQDGYTF

D: TRBD2
J: TRBJ2-3
V: TRBV3-1
size: NA
length: 20
DNA: TGTGCCAGCAGCCAAGACCCTAGCGGGGGTGTTCCCCCTAGCACAGATACGCAGTATTTT
CDR3: CASSQDPSGGVPPSTDTQYF

D: TRBD2
J: TRBJ2-5
V: TRBV6-6
size: once
length: 14
DNA: TGTGCCAGCTGGCCCGGGGGGGCCAGAGAGACCCAGTACTTC
CDR3: CASWPGGARETQYF

D: TRBD1
J: TRBJ1-1
V: TRBV10-2
size: NA
length: 15
DNA: TGCGCCAGCAGTCCCGGACAGGGCGTGAACACTGAAGCTTTCTTT
CDR3: CASSPGQGVNTEAFF

D: NA
J: TRBJ2-3
V: TRBV7-3
size: NA
length: 12
DNA: TGTGCCAGCAGCACACCCCCCGGTACGCAGTATTTT
CDR3: CASSTPPGTQYF

D: NA
J: TRBJ2-3
V: TRBV9
size: few
length: 15
DNA: TGTGCCAGCAGCGTAGGCGGCGGGGGCACAGATACGCAGTATTTT
CDR3: CASSVGGGGTDTQYF

D: NA
J: TRBJ2-7
V: TRBV28
size: few
length: 12
DNA: TGTGCCAGCTCACAGAGCTCCTACGAGCAGTACTTC
CDR3: CASSQSSYEQYF

D: NA
J: TRBJ1-1
V: TRBV29-1
size: NA
length: 14
DNA: TGCAGCGTTGTGACCGGGACACAAGGCCGAGAAGCTTTCTTT
CDR3: CSVVTGTQGREAFF

D: TRBD1
J: TRBJ2-7
V: TRBV5-1
size: NA
length: 18
DNA: TGCGCCAGCAGCTTCTCACTCCGACAGGGGCCGCCATACTACGAGCAGTACTTC
CDR3: CASSFSLRQGPPYYEQYF

D: TRBD2
J: TRBJ2-1
V: TRBV10-3
size: NA
length: 13
DNA: TGTGCCATTAGCAGCGGGAGTCTCAATGAGCAGTTCTTC
CDR3: CAISSGSLNEQFF

D: TRBD1
J: TRBJ2-2
V: TRBV28
size: NA
length: 16
DNA: TGTGCCAGCAGTCCACAGGGGGCGCGGAAGGCCGGGGAGCTGTTTTTT
CDR3: CASSPQGARKAGELFF

D: TRBD1
J: TRBJ2-7
V: TRBV7-2
size: NA
length: 16
DNA: TGTGCCAGCAGCCCGACAGGGCGGATCCTCACCTACGAGCAGTACTTC
CDR3: CASSPTGRILTYEQYF

D: NA
J: TRBJ2-4
V: TRBV15
size: NA
length: 17
DNA: TGTGCCACCAGCAGAGGTACACAGGGACTAGCCAAAAACATTCAGTACTTC
CDR3: CATSRGTQGLAKNIQYF

D: NA
J: TRBJ2-1
V: TRBV5-4
size: NA
length: 12
DNA: TGTGCCAGCAGCCAGGGGACAATAGAGCAGTTCTTC
CDR3: CASSQGTIEQFF

D: NA
J: TRBJ2-1
V: TRBV5-1
size: NA
length: 14
DNA: TGCGCCAGCAGCTTGGACGTGGTTGCCGGTGAGCAGTTCTTC
CDR3: CASSLDVVAGEQFF

D: TRBD1
J: TRBJ1-2
V: TRBV5-4
size: few
length: 15
DNA: TGTGCCAGCAGCCCGGACAGGGGACTCTACTATGGCTACACCTTC
CDR3: CASSPDRGLYYGYTF

D: NA
J: TRBJ2-2
V: TRBV6-1
size: NA
length: 16
DNA: TGTGCCAGCAGCCCCAAGATGTCAGGGAATACCGGGGAGCTGTTTTTT
CDR3: CASSPKMSGNTGELFF

D: NA
J: TRBJ1-1
V: TRBV4-1
size: NA
length: 14
DNA: TGCGCCAGCAGCCAAGCTCACAGGAACACTGAAGCTTTCTTT
CDR3: CASSQAHRNTEAFF

D: TRBD2
J: TRBJ2-2
V: TRBV9
size: NA
length: 17
DNA: TGTGCCAGCAGCCTACCGAGGACTAGCGGGTCGGTCGGGGAGCTGTTTTTT
CDR3: CASSLPRTSGSVGELFF

D: NA
J: TRBJ1-5
V: TRBV24-1
size: NA
length: 14
DNA: TGTGCCACCAGTGATTCGGGGCTCAATCAGCCCCAGCATTTT
CDR3: CATSDSGLNQPQHF

D: NA
J: TRBJ1-5
V: TRBV4-1
size: NA
length: 15
DNA: TGCGCCAGCAGCCAAGTAGGAGGCACCAATCAGCCCCAGCATTTT
CDR3: CASSQVGGTNQPQHF

D: TRBD2
J: TRBJ2-3
V: TRBV7-9
size: NA
length: 16
DNA: TGTGCCAGCAGCCTACGACTAGCGGGAAACACAGATACGCAGTATTTT
CDR3: CASSLRLAGNTDTQYF

D: NA
J: TRBJ2-1
V: TRBV4-1
size: NA
length: 12
DNA: TGCGCCAGCAGTCAGATCGGTAATGAGCAGTTCTTC
CDR3: CASSQIGNEQFF

D: NA
J: TRBJ1-1
V: TRBV6-6
size: NA
length: 16
DNA: TGTGCCAGCAGTTACGCACGTGATGGGGAAGGCACTGAAGCTTTCTTT
CDR3: CASSYARDGEGTEAFF

D: NA
J: TRBJ2-5
V: TRBV20-1
size: NA
length: 14
DNA: TGCAGTGCTAGAGATCTAGTGAAGCAAGAGACCCAGTACTTC
CDR3: CSARDLVKQETQYF

D: TRBD1
J: TRBJ1-6
V: TRBV28
size: NA
length: 16
DNA: TGTGCCAGCAGTTTAGGATTTGGGACAGGGGTCTCACCCCTCCACTTT
CDR3: CASSLGFGTGVSPLHF

D: TRBD1
J: TRBJ1-5
V: TRBV19
size: NA
length: 15
DNA: TGTGCCACCGCACCGACAGGGAGTAGCAATCAGCCCCAGCATTTT
CDR3: CATAPTGSSNQPQHF

D: TRBD1
J: TRBJ2-7
V: TRBV9
size: NA
length: 14
DNA: TGTGCCAGCAGCGAGGGACAGGGGGCCTACGAGCAGTACTTC
CDR3: CASSEGQGAYEQYF

D: NA
J: TRBJ1-2
V: TRBV12-3/TRBV12-4
size: NA
length: 17
DNA: TGTGCCAGCACCCCAATCCCGGGGACGACGCAGGACTATGGCTACACCTTC
CDR3: CASTPIPGTTQDYGYTF

D: NA
J: TRBJ1-2
V: TRBV9
size: NA
length: 14
DNA: TGTGCCAGCAGCGTAGGTCAGACTAACTATGGCTACACCTTC
CDR3: CASSVGQTNYGYTF

D: TRBD2
J: TRBJ2-7
V: TRBV19
size: NA
length: 16
DNA: TGTGCCAGTAGTGCCCCGGGACTAGCGGGGGATGCCGAGCAGTACTTC
CDR3: CASSAPGLAGDAEQYF

D: NA
J: TRBJ1-5
V: TRBV24-1
size: few
length: 14
DNA: TGTGCCACCAGTGGGGCCGGGAGCAATCAGCCCCAGCATTTT
CDR3: CATSGAGSNQPQHF

D: NA
J: TRBJ2-6
V: TRBV9
size: few
length: 14
DNA: TGTGCCAGCAGCGGGGGGACTGGGGCCAACGTCCTGACTTTC
CDR3: CASSGGTGANVLTF

D: NA
J: TRBJ1-6
V: TRBV7-2
size: NA
length: 13
DNA: TGTGCCAGCATAACAGGGCAGGGTTCACCCCTCCACTTT
CDR3: CASITGQGSPLHF

D: TRBD2
J: TRBJ2-5
V: TRBV24-1
size: NA
length: 17
DNA: TGTGCCACCAGTGACGTGACTAGCGGGAGTCTGTATGGGACCCAGTACTTC
CDR3: CATSDVTSGSLYGTQYF

D: NA
J: TRBJ2-7
V: TRBV5-1
size: once
length: 13
DNA: TGCGCCAGCAGCTTGGCCCTAGGGAGCGAGCAGTACTTC
CDR3: CASSLALGSEQYF

D: TRBD1
J: TRBJ2-2
V: TRBV4-1
size: NA
length: 15
DNA: TGCGCCAGCAGCCAGGGACAGGGGGTGGCCGGGGAGCTGTTTTTT
CDR3: CASSQGQGVAGELFF

D: TRBD2
J: TRBJ2-5
V: TRBV7-9
size: NA
length: 19
DNA: TGTGCCAGCAGCCCAAGACTAGCGGGAATGGGGGGAAGTAAAGAGACCCAGTACTTC
CDR3: CASSPRLAGMGGSKETQYF

D: TRBD1
J: TRBJ2-1
V: TRBV20-1
size: NA
length: 15
DNA: TGCAGTGCTAGGCCAAACAGGGGCAGGTTCAATGAGCAGTTCTTC
CDR3: CSARPNRGRFNEQFF

D: TRBD2
J: TRBJ2-7
V: TRBV6-9
size: NA
length: 12
DNA: TGTGCCAGCAGTCCGGGGGGAACCGAGCAGTACTTC
CDR3: CASSPGGTEQYF

D: TRBD1
J: TRBJ1-1
V: TRBV12-3/TRBV12-4
size: NA
length: 13
DNA: TGTGCCAGCAGTTTCGACAGGGTTACTGAAGCTTTCTTT
CDR3: CASSFDRVTEAFF

D: NA
J: TRBJ1-3
V: TRBV25-1
size: NA
length: 13
DNA: TGTGCCAGCAGTGAAGTTCAATGGAACACCATATATTTT
CDR3: CASSEVQWNTIYF

D: NA
J: TRBJ1-4
V: TRBV24-1
size: NA
length: 13
DNA: TGTGCCACCGCCGAGGGGGTGGACGAAAAACTGTTTTTT
CDR3: CATAEGVDEKLFF

D: NA
J: TRBJ1-1
V: TRBV11-2
size: NA
length: 12
DNA: TGTGCCAGCAGGGGGGGGTCCACTGAAGCTTTCTTT
CDR3: CASRGGSTEAFF

D: TRBD1
J: TRBJ2-7
V: TRBV7-9
size: NA
length: 13
DNA: TGTGCCAGCAGCGGACAGGAGACCTACGAGCAGTACTTC
CDR3: CASSGQETYEQYF

D: NA
J: TRBJ1-1
V: TRBV6-1
size: NA
length: 8
DNA: TGTGCCAGCACTGAAGCTTTCTTT
CDR3: CASTEAFF

D: TRBD1
J: TRBJ1-2
V: TRBV18
size: NA
length: 15
DNA: TGTGCCAGCTCACGACCTCCGACAGGGGTGGATGGCTACACCTTC
CDR3: CASSRPPTGVDGYTF

D: TRBD2
J: TRBJ2-7
V: TRBV4-1
size: NA
length: 17
DNA: TGCGCCAGCAGCCAATCGGGACTAGCGGGGGGGAACGACGAGCAGTACTTC
CDR3: CASSQSGLAGGNDEQYF

D: TRBD1
J: TRBJ1-6
V: TRBV27
size: NA
length: 12
DNA: TGTGCCAGCAGTACAGGGGGTTCACCCCTCCACTTT
CDR3: CASSTGGSPLHF

D: TRBD1
J: TRBJ2-6
V: TRBV7-9
size: NA
length: 18
DNA: TGTGCCAGCAGCCGAAGACAGGGTATAGACTCTGGGGCCAACGTCCTGACTTTC
CDR3: CASSRRQGIDSGANVLTF

D: NA
J: TRBJ2-7
V: TRBV29-1
size: few
length: 10
DNA: TGCAGCATAGAGCTTGGCGAGCAGTACTTC
CDR3: CSIELGEQYF

D: TRBD1
J: TRBJ2-3
V: TRBV6-5
size: NA
length: 17
DNA: TGTGCCAGCAGTTACAGGGGGACAGGGGGAAGGACAGATACGCAGTATTTT
CDR3: CASSYRGTGGRTDTQYF

D: NA
J: TRBJ1-1
V: TRBV5-6
size: NA
length: 14
DNA: TGTGCCAGCAGCTTGTCGATATCGAACACTGAAGCTTTCTTT
CDR3: CASSLSISNTEAFF

D: NA
J: TRBJ2-5
V: TRBV19
size: NA
length: 14
DNA: TGTGCCAGTACGGGAGACGGAGACCAAGAGACCCAGTACTTC
CDR3: CASTGDGDQETQYF

D: NA
J: TRBJ1-5
V: TRBV28
size: NA
length: 14
DNA: TGTGCCAGCAGTTTGCTCAGGGAGGATCAGCCCCAGCATTTT
CDR3: CASSLLREDQPQHF

D: NA
J: TRBJ2-5
V: TRBV3-1
size: NA
length: 17
DNA: TGTGCCAGCAGCCGGCGTCTCAGCGTGTACGAGGGGGAGACCCAGTACTTC
CDR3: CASSRRLSVYEGETQYF

D: TRBD1
J: TRBJ1-2
V: TRBV5-4
size: NA
length: 13
DNA: TGTGCCAGCAGCTTGTCGACAGGGGTGGGCTACACCTTC
CDR3: CASSLSTGVGYTF

D: NA
J: TRBJ2-3
V: TRBV2
size: NA
length: 16
DNA: TGTGCCAGCAGTGAAAATTGGCGGGACAGCACAGATACGCAGTATTTT
CDR3: CASSENWRDSTDTQYF

D: NA
J: TRBJ1-2
V: TRBV9
size: NA
length: 15
DNA: TGTGCCAGCAGCACACGGGAGGCCCTGGGGAGTGGCTACACCTTC
CDR3: CASSTREALGSGYTF